Below, 27 T cell receptor beta chains from the same sample are listed, as sequenced in a study of blood T cell repertoires in COVID-19. The protocol was immunoSEQ multiplex PCR, while the TCRdb copy is restricted to in-frame clones and leaves out a portion. The table has around 300,000 clones, 88% seen once. Input material: PBMCs or T cells enriched from blood (not recorded which). The receptors stem from a woman aged 45-59 years who had recovered from COVID-19.

The CDR3 spells CASSATATGELFF. The CDR3 coding sequence is TGTGCCAGCAGCGCGACAGCCACCGGGGAGCTGTTTTTT. The V and J genes are TRBV6-4 and TRBJ2-2, with a tentative D call TRBD1 (5 bases). V was trimmed by 6 bases and J by 4 bases, leaving 9 bases between them. The germline gives CDR1 MRHNA, CDR2 SNTAGT. The CDR3 loop spans 13 amino acids.

The rearrangement joins TRBV10-1 to TRBJ1-1, with 7 nucleotides matching TRBD1. J lost 3 bases, V lost 3 bases, and 4 bases had no gene match. CDR1 is WNHNN and CDR2 is SYGVQD in the germline V gene (reference sequence). The CDR3 consists of 14 residues. The CDR3 DNA reads TGCGCCAGCAGTGAACCGGGACAGTACACTGAAGCTTTCTTT. Protein: CASSEPGQYTEAFF.

This clone has only one observation. J is TRBJ1-5 and V is TRBV2; D is unclear. Per the germline V gene, CDR1 is SNHLY and CDR2 is FYNNEI. Trimming cost V 5 bases and J 2 bases, with 10 bases left between them. This CDR3 is built from 14 residues. The CDR3 sequence is CASSRVLGNQPQHF. CDR3 sequence (DNA): TGTGCCAGCAGTCGGGTCTTGGGCAATCAGCCCCAGCATTTT. Together with reference TRBV2 and TRBJ1-5, the CDR3 gives the full variable domain: EPEVTQTPSHQVTQMGQEVILRCVPISNHLYFYWYRQILGQKVEFLVSFYNNEISEKSEIFDDQFSVERPDGSNFTLKIRSTKLEDSAMYFCASSRVLGNQPQHFGDGTRLSIL.

This CDR3 is CASKVRPELGEAFF. In DNA, the CDR3 is TGCGCCAGCAAGGTCAGACCGGAACTCGGGGAAGCTTTCTTT. The chain has TRBV5-1 and TRBJ1-1, with no clear D. Trimming pared 6 bases from V and 8 bases from J, leaving 20 bases between. From germline, CDR1 is SGHRS and CDR2 YFSETQ. The CDR3 consists of 14 residues. Variable domain in full (rest from reference TRBV5-1 and TRBJ1-1): KAGVTQTPRYLIKTRGQQVTLSCSPISGHRSVSWYQQTPGQGLQFLFEYFSETQRNKGNFPGRFSGRQFSNSRSEMNVSTLELGDSALYLCASKVRPELGEAFFGQGTRLTVV.

The chain is built from TRBV4-3 and TRBJ1-2; D might be TRBD1 (6 bases). CDR3 length: 13 residues. Germline V gene lookup returns CDR1 LGHNA and CDR2 YSLEER. V lost 1 base, J lost 4 bases, and 7 bases lay in between. The CDR3 bases are TGCGCCAGCAGCCAAGGGGGGCCCTATGGCTACACCTTC. Its protein product is CASSQGGPYGYTF.

The V gene is TRBV28, the J gene TRBJ2-2; 9 bases agree with TRBD1. V gave up 6 bases and J gave up 6 bases; unmatched junction bases: 2. From germline, CDR1 is MDHEN and CDR2 SYDVKM. This CDR3 contains 13 residues. This chain's CDR3 is CASRRTGAGELFF. The CDR3 coding sequence is TGTGCCAGCAGAAGGACAGGGGCCGGGGAGCTGTTTTTT.

This clone came up a few times. The rearrangement uses TRBV3-1 (or the pseudogene TRBV3-2) and TRBJ1-1; no clear D. This CDR3 is built from 13 residues. Trimming took 0 bases from V and 10 from J, leaving 12 bases between them. CDR1 and CDR2 (germline): LGHDT, YNNKEL (reference sequence). CDR3 loop: CASSQEVFVGAFF. In nucleotides, the CDR3 is TGTGCCAGCAGCCAAGAGGTTTTCGTCGGAGCTTTCTTT.

The J gene is TRBJ1-6, the V gene TRBV19; D is unresolved. From germline, CDR1 is LNHDA and CDR2 SQIVND (reference sequence). CDR3 length: 15 amino acids. Deletions cut 6 bases from V and 9 bases from J, with 18 bases between. Here the CDR3 DNA reads TGTGCCAGTAGCGACCGGGTCCCAAGCAGTTCACCCCTCCACTTT. This codes for CASSDRVPSSSPLHF.

The rearrangement uses TRBV4-3 and TRBJ2-7; 10 nucleotides agree with TRBD2. The J segment lost 3 bases and the V segment lost 5 bases, leaving 7 bases of the junction unmatched. The CDR3 has 15 amino acids. Germline CDR1 is LGHNA and CDR2 is YSLEER. The DNA of the CDR3 is TGCGCCAGCAGCGCCTCCGGGACTAGCGACTACGAGCAGTACTTC. Translation gives CASSASGTSDYEQYF.

The rearrangement joins TRBV6-5 to TRBJ1-1; TRBD1 might be the D (5 bases). This CDR3 has 12 amino acids. With 8 bases removed from V and 5 bases from J, the gap between germline ends came to 12 bases. The germline V gene encodes CDR1 MNHEY and CDR2 SVGAGI. CDR3 nucleotide sequence: TGTGCCAGCTCGGACCGGGGGACTGAAGCTTTCTTT. Its protein is CASSDRGTEAFF.

The chain links TRBV29-1 to TRBJ1-1; D is possibly TRBD1 (6 bases). This CDR3 is built from 12 residues. Per the germline V gene, CDR1 is SQVTM and CDR2 is ANQGSEA. Trimming shortened V by 6 bases and J by 8 bases, and 16 bases separated the two germline ends. CDR3 protein: CSVVKQGLEAFF. CDR3 in DNA: TGCAGCGTGGTAAAACAGGGACTAGAAGCTTTCTTT.

The chain has TRBV5-4 and TRBJ1-3, with 7 bases fitting TRBD1. Germline-derived CDR1 and CDR2 are SGHNT and YYREEE (reference sequence). This CDR3 contains 17 residues. V was pared by 5 bases and J by 0 bases, with 11 bases of the junction left unmatched. CDR3 protein: CASSKGTAKSSGNTIYF. The CDR3 bases are TGTGCCAGCAGTAAGGGGACAGCCAAATCCTCTGGAAACACCATATATTTT.

J is TRBJ2-7 and V is TRBV5-4, with TRBD1 identical over 9 bases. V was clipped by 5 bases and J by 6 bases; unmatched bases: 9. Germline V gene data show CDR1 as SGHNT and CDR2 as YYREEE (reference sequence). The CDR3 has 14 residues. The CDR3, as DNA: TGTGCCAGCAGTTCACCGGGACAGGGCTCCGAGCAGTACTTC. Its translation: CASSSPGQGSEQYF.

V and J are TRBV6-5 and TRBJ2-7; 7 nucleotides line up with TRBD2. The CDR3 covers 16 residues. Trimming at V came to 2 bases and at J to 0 bases, leaving 7 bases not matched to a gene. The germline V gene encodes CDR1 MNHEY and CDR2 SVGAGI. The CDR3 DNA is TGTGCCAGCAGTTACACAATAGCGGGTTCCTCCTACGAGCAGTACTTC. Its protein product is CASSYTIAGSSYEQYF.

The chain recombines TRBV2 with TRBJ1-3; 8 bases agree with TRBD1. Germline-derived CDR1 and CDR2 are SNHLY and FYNNEI. This CDR3 region has 15 residues. Germline trimming cut 6 bases from V and 2 bases from J; bases unmatched to any gene: 6. CDR3 loop: CASSPGRGPGNTIYF. CDR3 coding DNA: TGTGCCAGCAGCCCCGGCAGGGGGCCTGGAAACACCATATATTTT.

The V and J genes are TRBV10-3 and TRBJ1-2; TRBD1 is a possible D gene (6 bases). Trimming stripped 0 bases from V and 6 bases from J, with 11 bases between. Germline loops: CDR1 ENHRY, CDR2 SYGVKD. The CDR3 has 14 amino acids. CDR3 in amino acids: CAISESTRGDGYTF. CDR3 sequence (DNA): TGTGCCATCAGTGAGTCGACCAGGGGAGATGGCTACACCTTC.

The count of this clone is one. V usage is TRBV6-6 and J usage is TRBJ1-6; D call uncertain. The germline gives CDR1 MNHNY, CDR2 SVGAGI (reference sequence). Trimming shortened V by 4 bases and J by 1 base, and 11 bases separated the two germline ends. The CDR3 totals 16 residues. The CDR3 coding sequence is TGTGCCAGCAGTTCACTGGGAGGGTCCTATAATTCACCCCTCCACTTT. Translated, it gives CASSSLGGSYNSPLHF.

The CDR3 region is CASSTGGAGYGYTF. The CDR3 DNA follows: TGTGCCAGCAGTACAGGGGGCGCTGGCTATGGCTACACCTTC. The rearrangement uses TRBV7-2 and TRBJ1-2; 9 bases are a match to TRBD1. V shed 6 bases, J shed 4 bases, and the junction held 6 bases outside the gene matches. CDR3 length: 14 residues. Germline V gene sequence: CDR1 SGHTA, CDR2 FQGNSA.

This clone was picked up a small number of times. The chain couples TRBV2 to TRBJ1-5; TRBD1 aligns across 7 bases. The CDR3 runs to 13 residues. V dropped 8 bases and J dropped 3; count of bases not matched to a gene: 4. Germline V gene lookup returns CDR1 SNHLY and CDR2 FYNNEI. CDR3 DNA sequence: TGTGCCAGCGGAGGGACAGTCAATCAGCCCCAGCATTTT. Amino acid sequence: CASGGTVNQPQHF.

This clone was counted between two and nine times. This chain connects TRBV28 to TRBJ2-5, with 7 bases identical to TRBD1. The V segment lost 8 bases and the J segment 7 bases; nucleotides outside the gene matches: 16. The CDR3 is 15 residues long. The germline gives CDR1 MDHEN, CDR2 SYDVKM. The CDR3 bases are TGTGCCAGCTCTCCCTCCGGGACAGACTCCCCGACCCAGTACTTC. Protein: CASSPSGTDSPTQYF. Full variable domain (remainder filled in from reference TRBV28 and TRBJ2-5): DVKVTQSSRYLVKRTGEKVFLECVQDMDHENMFWYRQDPGLGLRLIYFSYDVKMKEKGDIPEGYSVSREKKERFSLILESASTNQTSMYLCASSPSGTDSPTQYFGPGTRLLVL.

This chain links TRBV9 with TRBJ1-2, with 8 nucleotides matching TRBD1. Germline V gene data show CDR1 as SGDLS and CDR2 as YYNGEE. V lost 5 bases and J lost 4; bases outside the gene matches: 10. This CDR3 spans 15 amino acids. The CDR3 nucleotides are TGTGCCAGCAGGCCCGGACAGGGCGCGGGCTATGGCTACACCTTC. Its translation is CASRPGQGAGYGYTF. Looking up the rest from reference TRBV9 and TRBJ1-2 gives the full variable domain: DSGVTQTPKHLITATGQRVTLRCSPRSGDLSVYWYQQSLDQGLQFLIQYYNGEERAKGNILERFSAQQFPDLHSELNLSSLELGDSALYFCASRPGQGAGYGYTFGSGTRLTVV.

The V call is TRBV19, the J call TRBJ1-2, with 10 bases that match TRBD1. Trimming at V came to 4 bases and at J to 2 bases, leaving 7 bases not matched to a gene. The CDR3 is 16 residues long. CDR1 and CDR2 (germline): LNHDA, SQIVND (reference sequence). Here the CDR3 reads CASSNLEGQGNYGYTF. CDR3 DNA: TGTGCCAGTAGTAACCTTGAGGGACAGGGGAACTATGGCTACACCTTC.

This chain links TRBV2 with TRBJ2-3; maybe TRBD1 (7 bases). This CDR3 is built from 14 residues. Germline V gives CDR1 SNHLY, CDR2 FYNNEI. Trimming took 7 bases from V and 4 from J, leaving 15 bases between them. The CDR3: CASIRQGGADTQYF. CDR3 bases: TGTGCCAGCATTAGACAGGGAGGCGCAGATACGCAGTATTTT.

The count of this clone is one. This chain links TRBV27 with TRBJ2-7; tentatively, D is TRBD2 (6 bases). The CDR3 is 15 residues long. Germline CDR1 MNHEY, CDR2 SMNVEV (reference sequence). V was shortened by 9 bases and J by 7 bases, with 25 bases between the two germline ends. The CDR3 DNA follows: TGTGCCAGGCCAACCCCGGGACTCCCGGAGGGTGAGCAGTACTTC. This encodes CARPTPGLPEGEQYF.

The V call is TRBV11-2, the J call TRBJ1-2; 8 bases align to TRBD1. Germline CDR1 SGHAT, CDR2 FQNNGV. This CDR3 is 12 amino acids long. J gave up 7 bases and V 5 bases, and 3 bases lay outside the gene matches. For the CDR3, the DNA is TGTGCCAGCAGCCGCCAGGGGGCTGGCTACACCTTC. This gives the protein CASSRQGAGYTF.

The sample holds one count of this clone. The chain combines TRBV3-1 (or the pseudogene TRBV3-2) with TRBJ1-2; 10 bases agree with TRBD1. The ends lost 4 bases at V and 10 bases at J; junction bases unmatched: 6. Germline CDR1 and CDR2: LGHDT and YNNKEL (reference sequence). This CDR3 comprises 13 residues. The CDR3, as DNA: TGTGCCAGCAGCCCTGTGGGACAGGGGATCTACACCTTC. It specifies CASSPVGQGIYTF.

The sample holds one count of this clone. The chain uses TRBV7-2 and TRBJ2-7; 8 bases agree with TRBD1. Germline lookup yields CDR1 SGHTA and CDR2 FQGNSA. The CDR3 sequence is 14 residues long. V trimming: 6 bases; J trimming: 2 bases; junction bases outside the gene matches: 6. CDR3 residues: CASSRDRSTYEQYF. The CDR3 nucleotides are TGTGCCAGCAGTCGGGACAGGTCTACCTACGAGCAGTACTTC.